This TCR beta chain emerged from a study of blood T cell repertoires in COVID-19. Whole-study context: The samples span acute and convalescent COVID-19 from the United States, Italy and Spain. PBMCs, B-cell-depleted T cells, or T cells were the source of the cDNA or gDNA that made up the material.

Self-reported history from a screening survey and questionnaire set each donor's cohort. In the 2 weeks before study entry, exposed participants met a COVID-19 case, which was PCR-confirmed or clinician-diagnosed. Using immunoSEQ multiplex PCR, the repertoire was profiled, and TCRdb retains in-frame clones only, with some absent. The data contain fewer than 350,000 clones, roughly 85% of them singletons. From germline, CDR1 is SGDLS and CDR2 YYNGEE. There are 15 residues in the CDR3. The ends lost 4 bases at V and 1 base at J; junction bases unmatched: 7. Sequencing was carried out using PBMCs or T cells enriched from blood (not recorded which). The receptor comes from a woman under 40 who had been exposed to COVID-19. This chain joins TRBV9 and TRBJ1-1; 7 bases agree with TRBD1. The CDR3 loop reads CASSSLQGTNTEAFF. In DNA, the CDR3 is TGTGCCAGCAGCTCCCTACAGGGGACGAACACTGAAGCTTTCTTT.